These T cell receptor beta chains were read from a single sample in a study of CD8+CD57+ T cells in acquired aplastic anemia. TCRdb re-called the reads through MiXCR, storing one row per CDR3 protein. The sample lists roughly 170,000 distinct CDR3 sequences; about half were seen once. What was sequenced was sorted CD4+, CD8+, or CD8+CD57+ T cells (not recorded which) from PBMCs. These receptors were obtained from a human donor with aplastic anemia. The CDR3 runs from the conserved cysteine through the conserved F or W. D genes are given only for firm matches. The listing skips clone size in some rows; elsewhere it reads once, few, many or a size class.

v_call,d_call,clone_size,j_call,cdr3_nt,cdr3_aa
TRBV2,NA,NA,TRBJ2-7,TGTGCCAGCAGTGATTTCCGCAGGGGAGCCTACGAGCAGTACTTC,CASSDFRRGAYEQYF
TRBV20-1,TRBD2,NA,TRBJ2-1,TGCAGTGCTGGGCCGGGACTAGGGTACAATGAGCAGTTCTTC,CSAGPGLGYNEQFF
TRBV24-1,TRBD1,NA,TRBJ2-1,TGTGCCACCAGTGAAACCGGGACAGGCGATTACAATGAGCAGTTCTTC,CATSETGTGDYNEQFF
TRBV13,NA,once,TRBJ1-2,TGTGCCAGCAGCCTTGCGATGTCGGGCTATGGCTACACCTTC,CASSLAMSGYGYTF
TRBV7-2,NA,NA,TRBJ2-7,TGTGCCAGCAGCGACCTGGTGAGACTAAGCTACGAGCAGTACTTC,CASSDLVRLSYEQYF
TRBV11-1,TRBD1,many,TRBJ1-4,TGTGCCAGCAGCTTAGGGGGGACAGGGGGTCCTAATGAAAAACTGTTTTTT,CASSLGGTGGPNEKLFF
TRBV29-1,NA,many,TRBJ1-1,TGCAGCGTTGGGACGTACACTGAAGCTTTCTTT,CSVGTYTEAFF
TRBV9,NA,once,TRBJ1-6,TGCGCCAGCAGCAAGGACAGAAATAATTCACCCCTCCACTTT,CASSKDRNNSPLHF
TRBV10-3,NA,NA,TRBJ2-7,TGTGCCATCGCTTACAGAAGCTCCTACGAGCAGTACTTC,CAIAYRSSYEQYF
TRBV24-1,NA,NA,TRBJ2-3,TGTGCCACCAGTGACGGACAGCCGGAGCAGTATTTT,CATSDGQPEQYF
TRBV2,NA,NA,TRBJ2-1,TGTGCCAGCACCTCCCAAGGAGGGCAATACAATGAGCAGTTCTTC,CASTSQGGQYNEQFF
TRBV2,NA,NA,TRBJ1-2,TGTGCCAGCAGTGATATCGGGGTTGGCTATGGCTACACCTTC,CASSDIGVGYGYTF
TRBV19,TRBD2,many,TRBJ2-1,TGTGCCAGTAGTATAGCTACCGGGACTAGCGGATTTAATGAGCAGTTCTTC,CASSIATGTSGFNEQFF
TRBV27,TRBD2,few,TRBJ2-1,TGTGCCAGCAGCCTAGTGGTTAGCGGGGTCAATGAGCAGTTCTTC,CASSLVVSGVNEQFF
TRBV2,TRBD2,many,TRBJ2-1,TGTGCCAGCGACCGGGACTACTCCTACAATGAGCAGTTCTTC,CASDRDYSYNEQFF
TRBV19,NA,few,TRBJ1-5,TGTGCCAGTAGTATAACAGCTAGCAATCAGCCCCAGCATTTT,CASSITASNQPQHF
TRBV5-1,TRBD2,NA,TRBJ2-1,TGCGCCAGCAGCTTGAGACTAGCGGGGGTTTTATACAATGAGCAGTTCTTC,CASSLRLAGVLYNEQFF
TRBV15,NA,NA,TRBJ2-6,TGTGCCACCAGCAGCGCTTTAGGCTCTGGGGCCAACGTCCTGACTTTC,CATSSALGSGANVLTF
TRBV12-3/TRBV12-4,NA,many,TRBJ1-1,TGTGCCAGCAGTTTTGCGAACACTGAAGCTTTCTTT,CASSFANTEAFF
TRBV24-1,NA,NA,TRBJ2-7,TGTGCCACCAGTGGGGCCGGGACATTCTACGAGCAGTACTTC,CATSGAGTFYEQYF
TRBV7-7,NA,many,TRBJ2-7,TGTGCTAGCAGCTTAGTCGAGCGCGCCTGGGAGCAGTACTTC,CASSLVERAWEQYF
TRBV13,TRBD2,NA,TRBJ2-7,TGTGCCAGCAGCTCCTCGACTAGCGGGAGCTCCTACGAGCAGTACTTC,CASSSSTSGSSYEQYF
TRBV29-1,TRBD2,NA,TRBJ2-3,TGCAGCGTTGAATCTAGCGGGAGTGATGGAGATACGCAGTATTTT,CSVESSGSDGDTQYF
TRBV7-9,NA,NA,TRBJ2-7,TGTGCCAGCAGCCTCGAGGAAAACTACGAGCAGTACTTC,CASSLEENYEQYF
TRBV29-1,NA,NA,TRBJ2-7,TGCAGCGTCGGCTCGGGTGCGAGTGACGAGCAGTACTTC,CSVGSGASDEQYF
TRBV2,TRBD1,many,TRBJ2-3,TGTGCCAGCAGAACCGGGACAGGGGGCACAGATACGCAGTATTTT,CASRTGTGGTDTQYF
TRBV24-1,NA,NA,TRBJ2-1,TGTGCCACCAGTGATTTAGGATACAATGAGCAGTTCTTC,CATSDLGYNEQFF
TRBV6-5,NA,many,TRBJ2-7,TGTGCCAGCAGTTATAGCAACGAGCAGTACTTC,CASSYSNEQYF
TRBV15,TRBD2,NA,TRBJ2-3,TGTGCCACCAGCAAAACTAGCGGGGGGGCTTACACAGATACGCAGTATTTT,CATSKTSGGAYTDTQYF
TRBV19,TRBD1,few,TRBJ1-5,TGTGCCAGTAGTCGACAGGGTACTGTTCAGCCCCAGCATTTT,CASSRQGTVQPQHF
TRBV19,NA,few,TRBJ1-2,TGTGCCAGTAGTAAACAGGGCTACTATGGCTACACCTTC,CASSKQGYYGYTF
TRBV10-3,TRBD1,NA,TRBJ1-1,TGTGCCATCAGCAGCGGGGGACAGGTACTGAACACTGAAGCTTTCTTT,CAISSGGQVLNTEAFF
TRBV12-3/TRBV12-4,TRBD1,NA,TRBJ1-2,TGTGCCAGCAGCAGGACAGGCTATGGCTACACCTTC,CASSRTGYGYTF
TRBV10-2,TRBD2,NA,TRBJ2-5,TGCGCCATCAGTTATCGGGGGGACCAAGAGACCCAGTACTTC,CAISYRGDQETQYF
TRBV7-8,TRBD1,NA,TRBJ1-2,TGTGCCAGCAGCTTAGATAGCGGACAGGGGGCTAACGGCTACACCTTC,CASSLDSGQGANGYTF
TRBV19,TRBD2,many,TRBJ2-7,TGTGCCAGTAGTACGTATAGCGGGGGGGCCGTCCACGAGCAGTACTTC,CASSTYSGGAVHEQYF
TRBV19,NA,many,TRBJ1-1,TGTGCCAGTAGTCCTTTTCAGGGGCAGGAAGCTTTCTTT,CASSPFQGQEAFF
TRBV14,TRBD2,NA,TRBJ2-3,TGTGCCAGCAGCCAAGGGTTGACTAGCGGCACCACAGATACGCAGTATTTT,CASSQGLTSGTTDTQYF
TRBV4-1,TRBD2,many,TRBJ2-7,TGCGCCAGCAGCCTTATAGCGGGGACCCCTCACGAGCAGTACTTC,CASSLIAGTPHEQYF
TRBV13,TRBD2,NA,TRBJ2-1,TGTGCCAGCAGCTCCAGGACTAGCATAAATGAGCAGTTCTTC,CASSSRTSINEQFF
TRBV24-1,NA,many,TRBJ2-7,TGTGCCACCAGTGATCCCGGGACATCACCCTACGAGCAGTACTTC,CATSDPGTSPYEQYF
TRBV7-9,TRBD1,once,TRBJ2-7,TGTGCCAGCGGCTTTATTTACAGGGGCGAGCAGTACTTC,CASGFIYRGEQYF
TRBV2,TRBD1,many,TRBJ1-6,TGTGCCAGCAGTGAACAGGGGGTGAATTCACCCCTCCACTTT,CASSEQGVNSPLHF
TRBV6-1,NA,many,TRBJ1-5,TGTGCCAGCGGAGGAGCCCAGCCCCAGCATTTT,CASGGAQPQHF
TRBV15,NA,NA,TRBJ2-7,TGTGCCACCAGCAGAGTATCCGGGGCATCCGAGCAGTACTTC,CATSRVSGASEQYF
TRBV4-1,NA,many,TRBJ1-1,TGCGCCAGCAGCCAAGAGATGCCCGGGGGGAACACTGAAGCTTTCTTT,CASSQEMPGGNTEAFF
TRBV19,TRBD1,NA,TRBJ1-1,TGTGCCAGTAGTAGGACAGGGATGGACACTGAAGCTTTCTTT,CASSRTGMDTEAFF
TRBV15,NA,few,TRBJ1-4,TGTGCCACCAGCAGAGTCAGCTCAAATGAAAAACTGTTTTTT,CATSRVSSNEKLFF
TRBV29-1,NA,NA,TRBJ1-1,TGCAGCCTCGGAGAGGGCACTGAAGCTTTCTTT,CSLGEGTEAFF